A selection of T cell receptor beta chains follows, all from one sample in a study of blood T cell repertoires in COVID-19. The data were produced by immunoSEQ multiplex PCR, yet TCRdb's version contains in-frame clones alone and is incomplete. The repertoire holds over 100,000 clones, with approximately 80% as singletons. The sequenced sample was peripheral blood. Receptors were obtained from a woman aged 70-85 years with acute or convalescent COVID-19. CDR3s leave out the opening cysteine and the closing phenylalanine or tryptophan. Fields, in order: CDR3 protein, clone size, V gene, J gene. Not all rows give a size; the values are once, few, many and, for expanded clones, a class.

cdr3_aa: ASRTGGSGELF
clone_size: NA
v_call: TRBV2
j_call: TRBJ2-2

cdr3_aa: ASSLDWYSGNTIY
clone_size: NA
v_call: TRBV5-5
j_call: TRBJ1-3

cdr3_aa: ASSLGWRVGPDTQY
clone_size: NA
v_call: TRBV7-9
j_call: TRBJ2-3

cdr3_aa: AWSAGRVNEQY
clone_size: few
v_call: TRBV30
j_call: TRBJ2-7

cdr3_aa: ASSPRDSGMGETQY
clone_size: NA
v_call: TRBV4-1
j_call: TRBJ2-5

cdr3_aa: ASSLWPDSYEQY
clone_size: NA
v_call: TRBV7-9
j_call: TRBJ2-7

cdr3_aa: SVEAGTGLEKLF
clone_size: NA
v_call: TRBV29-1
j_call: TRBJ1-4

cdr3_aa: ASLGAYEQY
clone_size: NA
v_call: TRBV6-5
j_call: TRBJ2-7

cdr3_aa: ASRRFGTGELF
clone_size: NA
v_call: TRBV7-2
j_call: TRBJ2-2

cdr3_aa: ASSMGGAGGPDTQY
clone_size: NA
v_call: TRBV19
j_call: TRBJ2-3

cdr3_aa: ASSLGQDRGALH
clone_size: few
v_call: TRBV5-4
j_call: TRBJ1-6

cdr3_aa: ASGLVGGTYEQY
clone_size: NA
v_call: TRBV12-5
j_call: TRBJ2-7

cdr3_aa: ASSRSGPIGGELF
clone_size: NA
v_call: TRBV5-4
j_call: TRBJ2-2

cdr3_aa: AHRTAGANVLT
clone_size: NA
v_call: TRBV30
j_call: TRBJ2-6

cdr3_aa: ASSRASEASSRYT
clone_size: NA
v_call: TRBV6-5
j_call: TRBJ1-2

cdr3_aa: ASSDPLAGGDEQY
clone_size: NA
v_call: TRBV2
j_call: TRBJ2-7

cdr3_aa: AIVLSRTPRPITNNVYEQY
clone_size: NA
v_call: TRBV10-3
j_call: TRBJ2-7